A single sample is the source of the 27 T cell receptor beta chains below, sequenced in a study of post-analysis software for immune sequencing data. General study points: The five TRBV segments detected at higher frequency in patients than in controls included TRBV5-6, TRBV5-1 and TRBV20-1.

Each TCR beta cDNA library carried unique molecular identifiers. Each CDR3 protein gets one entry after TCRdb re-called the PCR reads with MiXCR. The sample lists about 540,000 distinct CDR3 sequences; roughly 34% were seen once. Antigens of these TCRs are unknown. Sequencing was carried out using blood. The receptors shown here come from a girl between 2 and 17 years old with multiple sclerosis.

The chain combines TRBV11-2 with TRBJ2-2; D gene uncertain. The V gene lost 1 base and the J gene lost 3 bases, with 9 bases spanning the gap. The CDR3 is 15 amino acids. Germline lookup yields CDR1 SGHAT and CDR2 FQNNGV. The CDR3 DNA follows: TGTGCCAGCAGCTTAGCCCACCTTGACACCGGGGAGCTGTTTTTT. It translates to CASSLAHLDTGELFF.

The chain uses TRBV3-1 and TRBJ1-2; D uncertain. The CDR3 consists of 15 residues. V was shortened by 0 bases and J by 7 bases, with 15 bases between the two germline ends. Germline CDR1 and CDR2: LGHDT and YNNKEL (reference sequence). The CDR3 DNA sequence: TGTGCCAGCAGCCAAGAGGATGGGGAAGTAGGTGGCTACACCTTC. Encoded protein: CASSQEDGEVGGYTF. The full variable domain, in which reference TRBV3-1 and TRBJ1-2 provide the parts outside the CDR3, is DTAVSQTPKYLVTQMGNDKSIKCEQNLGHDTMYWYKQDSKKFLKIMFSYNNKELIINETVPNRFSPKSPDKAHLNLHINSLELGDSAVYFCASSQEDGEVGGYTFGSGTRLTVV.

In this sample, this clonotype turned up a few times. V is TRBV5-1 and J is TRBJ2-1, with no clear D. V shed 0 bases and J shed 9 bases, with 10 bases lying between them. This CDR3 region has 13 residues. Germline CDR1 reads SGHRS; CDR2 reads YFSETQ. CDR3 amino acids: CASSLEKGREQFF. The DNA of the CDR3 is TGCGCCAGCAGCTTGGAAAAAGGGCGTGAGCAGTTCTTC.

The chain employs TRBV27 and TRBJ1-2; tentative D call: TRBD1 (6 bases). Germline-derived CDR1 and CDR2 are MNHEY and SMNVEV (reference sequence). V was shortened by 6 bases and J by 4 bases, with 12 bases between the two germline ends. The CDR3 runs 13 residues. CDR3 sequence: CASRETGGYGYTF. The CDR3 DNA sequence: TGTGCCAGCAGGGAGACAGGAGGCTATGGCTACACCTTC.

This clonotype showed up just a few times. The rearrangement links TRBV5-1 to TRBJ2-1; D is unclear. The CDR3 is 15 amino acids. Germline V gene lookup returns CDR1 SGHRS and CDR2 YFSETQ. Trimming took off 0 bases at V and 5 bases at J, with 12 bases between the two ends. The CDR3 bases are TGCGCCAGCAGCTTGGCCGACTGGGCAGACAATGAGCAGTTCTTC. Encoded protein: CASSLADWADNEQFF.

As concerns this clonotype: Because it lacks the conserved phenylalanine or tryptophan at the end, this CDR3 is likely a read error. The chain joins TRBV7-6 to TRBJ2-1, with unresolved D. V lost 4 bases and J lost 0, with 10 bases in between. Germline CDR1 reads SGHVS; CDR2 reads FNYEAQ. CDR3 size: 15 residues. For the CDR3, the DNA is TGTGCCAGCAGCTATACCTCTAGCTCCTACAATGAGCAGTTCGTC. Amino acid sequence: CASSYTSSSYNEQFV.

V gene TRBV12-3 or TRBV12-4 combines with J gene TRBJ2-1; D call uncertain. The CDR3 runs to 14 residues. Trimming removed 3 bases at V and 6 bases at J, with 12 bases between. The CDR3 bases are TGTGCCAGCAGTTTCGAGCAGCCAGGCAATGAGCAGTTCTTC. It specifies CASSFEQPGNEQFF.

A few counts support this clonotype. This chain joins TRBV5-1 and TRBJ2-5; D possibly corresponds to TRBD2 (5 bases). The J call may be wrong; the DNA end is better matched by TRBJ2-4. Germline assignment: CDR1 SGHRS and CDR2 YFSETQ. CDR3 length equals 15 residues. In DNA, the CDR3 is TGCGCCAGCAGCTTGGAAGTGGGGAGTAGGAACATTCAGTACTTC. Translated, it gives CASSLEVGSRNIQYF.

Note on this clonotype: A read error may account for a junction end that differs from germline. The chain joins TRBV12-3 or TRBV12-4 to TRBJ2-3, with 9 bases aligning to TRBD1. CDR3 length equals 16 residues. The CDR3 loop is CASSLTRDRVTDTEYF. DNA for the CDR3: TGTGCCAGCAGTCTTACCCGGGACAGGGTGACAGATACGGAGTATTTT.

The chain has TRBV9 and TRBJ2-4; D ambiguous. The end of the DNA aligns better with TRBJ2-7, so the J call may be wrong. Germline V gene lookup returns CDR1 SGDLS and CDR2 YYNGEE. The CDR3 length is 14 residues. CDR3 in DNA: TGTGCCAGCAGCGTAGGGGCAATGGACTACGAGCAGTACTTC. Its translation is CASSVGAMDYEQYF.

The V call is TRBV4-1, the J call TRBJ1-2, with 8 bases that match TRBD1. The CDR3 totals 16 residues. CDR1 MGHRA and CDR2 YSYEKL come from the germline V gene. The V segment lost 1 base and the J segment 3 bases; nucleotides outside the gene matches: 7. The DNA of the CDR3 is TGCGCCAGCAGCCAAGTCCTGACAGGGGCGGACTATGGCTACACCTTC. Residues: CASSQVLTGADYGYTF.

This clonotype was seen repeatedly, ten times or more. The genes are TRBV6-5 and TRBJ2-6; a possible D gene is TRBD2 (6 bases). The germline gives CDR1 MNHEY, CDR2 SVGAGI. V was clipped by 4 bases and J by 2 bases, with 12 bases between them. The length of the CDR3 is 16 residues. The CDR3 nucleotides read TGTGCCAGCAGTTCCCACGGGGGAGCTGGGGCCAACGTCCTGACTTTC. Translated: CASSSHGGAGANVLTF.

V is TRBV12-3 or TRBV12-4 and J is TRBJ2-1; a weak D match, TRBD1 (6 bases). The ends were cut back, 7 bases at V and 4 bases at J, with 8 bases in the middle. The CDR3 has 12 residues. The CDR3 nucleotides read TGTGCCAGCACAGGGGTATACAATGAGCAGTTCTTC. The encoded protein is CASTGVYNEQFF.

A word on this clonotype: The junction departs from the called germline gene at one end, perhaps through a read error. The chain has TRBV12-3 or TRBV12-4 and TRBJ1-2; TRBD1 agrees at 8 bases. This CDR3 region has 14 residues. CDR3 loop: CAGSLAGTGHGYTF. Written as DNA, the CDR3 is TGTGCCGGCAGTTTGGCCGGGACAGGTCATGGCTACACCTTC.

The chain is built from TRBV15 and TRBJ2-5; D ambiguous. Germline V gene sequence: CDR1 LNHNV, CDR2 YYDKDF (reference sequence). The CDR3 covers 14 residues. The ends were cut back, 5 bases at V and 0 bases at J, with 10 bases in the middle. The CDR3 spells CATSPRRNQETQYF. The CDR3 nucleotides are TGTGCCACCAGCCCCCGGCGTAACCAAGAGACCCAGTACTTC.

The chain links TRBV5-1 to TRBJ1-6; D ambiguous. Between the trimmed V and J ends, which lost 0 bases and 9 bases, there was a span of 16 bases. The germline CDR1 and CDR2 sequences are SGHRS and YFSETQ. The CDR3 extends over 16 amino acids. Here the CDR3 DNA reads TGCGCCAGCAGCTTGGGCCCCCGCAGGATAGGTTCACCCCTCCACTTT. It encodes CASSLGPRRIGSPLHF.

This clonotype was counted a few times. V gene TRBV20-1 combines with J gene TRBJ2-1; no clear D. The CDR3 length is 14 residues. Germline V gene sequence: CDR1 DFQATT, CDR2 SNEGSKA (reference sequence). The V end lost 3 bases, the J end lost 2 bases, and 11 bases lay between the germline ends. CDR3 nucleotide sequence: TGCAGTGCTAGCGGGCTCGCCCCCTACAATGAGCAGTTCTTC. This gives the protein CSASGLAPYNEQFF.

This clonotype came up a few times. The J gene is TRBJ2-3, the V gene TRBV9; the D call may be TRBD1 or TRBD2 (5 bases each). The germline V and J ends were trimmed by 6 bases and 0 bases, with 17 bases remaining between them. Germline V lookup: CDR1 SGDLS, CDR2 YYNGEE. There are 16 residues in the CDR3. As DNA, the CDR3 is TGTGCCAGCACAAGGGGACCCGGGGCTAGCACAGATACGCAGTATTTT. Its translation: CASTRGPGASTDTQYF.

This clonotype was found once. The chain uses TRBV9 and TRBJ1-2; D is uncertain. V was clipped by 5 bases and J by 8 bases, with 13 bases between them. The CDR3 is 12 amino acids. Germline CDR1 and CDR2: SGDLS and YYNGEE. Here the CDR3 reads CASSGARGGYTF. CDR3 nucleotides: TGTGCCAGCAGTGGAGCAAGAGGGGGCTACACCTTC.

The chain has TRBV3-1 and TRBJ2-3, with a weak D call TRBD1 (6 bases). CDR1 is LGHDT and CDR2 is YNNKEL in the germline V gene (reference sequence). The CDR3 is 18 residues long. Trimming removed 0 bases at V and 2 bases at J, with 18 bases between. CDR3 bases: TGTGCCAGCAGCCAAGATGACCTCCGACAGGATTCCACAGATACGCAGTATTTT. Its protein product is CASSQDDLRQDSTDTQYF.

The chain has TRBV10-2 and TRBJ2-7; 11 bases are shared with TRBD1. V dropped 6 bases and J dropped 4; count of bases not matched to a gene: 5. The length of the CDR3 is 14 residues. Germline lookup yields CDR1 WSHSY and CDR2 SAAADI. The DNA for the CDR3 is TGCGCCAGCAGGGAGGGGACAGGGGGTTACGAGCAGTACTTC. Translating gives CASREGTGGYEQYF.

The rearrangement links TRBV9 to TRBJ1-2; 8 bases are shared with TRBD1. The CDR3 has 15 amino acids. Germline V gene sequence: CDR1 SGDLS, CDR2 YYNGEE. The V gene end was trimmed by 3 bases and the J gene end by 8 bases; junction bases not matched to a gene: 12. CDR3: CASSDGQGWRGGYTF. Here the CDR3 DNA reads TGTGCCAGCAGCGACGGACAGGGCTGGAGGGGCGGCTACACCTTC.

This rearrangement joins TRBV4-1 to TRBJ1-1; no clear D. The germline V gene encodes CDR1 MGHRA and CDR2 YSYEKL. V gave up 4 bases and J gave up 5 bases, with 20 bases separating them. The CDR3 has 16 amino acids. The DNA of the CDR3 is TGCGCCAGCAGCCCCCTAGGTTCGGGAGCGTGGACTGAAGCTTTCTTT. This encodes CASSPLGSGAWTEAFF.

V usage is TRBV20-1 and J usage is TRBJ2-1, with 11 bases identical to TRBD2. V was pared by 1 base and J by 5 bases, with 10 bases of the junction left unmatched. This CDR3 has 17 residues. Germline lookup yields CDR1 DFQATT and CDR2 SNEGSKA (reference sequence). The CDR3 sequence is CSARVRASGGTNNEQFF. Written as DNA, the CDR3 is TGCAGTGCTAGAGTCCGGGCTAGCGGGGGGACTAACAATGAGCAGTTCTTC.

This clonotype occurred a few times. The chain joins TRBV5-6 to TRBJ2-5, with D perhaps TRBD2 (6 bases). V lost 2 bases and J 3 bases, leaving 17 bases between the germline ends. The CDR3 covers 16 residues. CDR1 SGHDT and CDR2 YYEEEE come from the germline V gene. The CDR3 region is CASSFYPAGWKETQYF. CDR3 DNA: TGTGCCAGCAGCTTCTACCCTGCGGGGTGGAAAGAGACCCAGTACTTC.

J is TRBJ1-2 and V is TRBV7-9; TRBD1 is a possible D gene (6 bases). V lost 1 base, J lost 4 bases, and 19 bases lay in between. Germline values: CDR1 SEHNR, CDR2 FQNEAQ (reference sequence). This CDR3 has 17 residues. CDR3 nucleotides: TGTGCCAGCAGCTTAGACGTTCGGGGGCGTCATGTCTATGGCTACACCTTC. Translating gives CASSLDVRGRHVYGYTF.

The chain has TRBV5-1 and TRBJ2-5; D is undetermined. Trimming took off 1 base at V and 1 base at J, with 17 bases between the two ends. There are 17 residues in the CDR3. Germline V gives CDR1 SGHRS, CDR2 YFSETQ. The CDR3 spells CASSLSYSQLLQETQYF. DNA for the CDR3: TGCGCCAGCAGCTTGTCTTATTCACAGCTTCTCCAAGAGACCCAGTACTTC.